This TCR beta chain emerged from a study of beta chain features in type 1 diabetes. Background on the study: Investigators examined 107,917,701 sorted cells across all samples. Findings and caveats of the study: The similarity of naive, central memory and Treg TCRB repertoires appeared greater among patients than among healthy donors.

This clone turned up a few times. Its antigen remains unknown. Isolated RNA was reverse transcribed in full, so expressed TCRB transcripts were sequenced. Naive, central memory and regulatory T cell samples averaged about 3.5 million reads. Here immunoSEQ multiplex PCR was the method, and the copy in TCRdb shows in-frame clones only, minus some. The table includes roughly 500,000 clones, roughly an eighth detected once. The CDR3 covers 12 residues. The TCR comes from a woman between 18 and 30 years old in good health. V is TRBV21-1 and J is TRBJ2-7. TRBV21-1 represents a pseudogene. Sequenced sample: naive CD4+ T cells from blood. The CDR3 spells CASSRSGYEQYV. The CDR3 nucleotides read TGTGCCAGCAGCCGAAGTGGCTACGAGCAGTACGTC.